A selection of T cell receptor beta chains follows, all from one sample in a study of T cells after yellow fever vaccination. TCRdb used MiXCR to reprocess the 5' RACE reads, holding one entry per CDR3 protein. The sample comprises more than 250,000 distinct CDR3 sequences, 6.8% of which are singletons, and 15% to 20% rests with the top ten. Source: PBMCs, taken around 45 days after the first yellow fever vaccination. Source of these receptors: a man younger than 35 who received the YFV17D yellow fever vaccine. Both conserved end residues are trimmed from each CDR3. The order of the fields is V gene, J gene, CDR3 protein.

v_gene: TRBV5-1; j_gene: TRBJ2-3; CDR3aa: ASRAVDKSTDTQY
v_gene: TRBV7-8; j_gene: TRBJ2-3; CDR3aa: ASSLTGGLDTDTQY
v_gene: TRBV4-1; j_gene: TRBJ2-7; CDR3aa: ASSRNTGNLAYEQY
v_gene: TRBV10-2; j_gene: TRBJ2-1; CDR3aa: ASRPTSGGPRYNEQF
v_gene: TRBV6-2/TRBV6-3; j_gene: TRBJ1-5; CDR3aa: ASGPQSQPQH
v_gene: TRBV12-3/TRBV12-4; j_gene: TRBJ2-5; CDR3aa: ASSLNRAETQY
v_gene: TRBV12-3/TRBV12-4; j_gene: TRBJ1-1; CDR3aa: ASSPGTGYTEAF
v_gene: TRBV27; j_gene: TRBJ1-1; CDR3aa: ASMSWGFTEAF
v_gene: TRBV11-2; j_gene: TRBJ2-7; CDR3aa: ASSRPGHTYEQY
v_gene: TRBV4-1; j_gene: TRBJ2-7; CDR3aa: ASSQSLAGGTYEQY
v_gene: TRBV7-9; j_gene: TRBJ2-3; CDR3aa: ASSFGAEGTDTQY
v_gene: TRBV12-3/TRBV12-4; j_gene: TRBJ2-7; CDR3aa: ASSPGGEQY
v_gene: TRBV12-3/TRBV12-4; j_gene: TRBJ1-2; CDR3aa: ASSRNRRTEYYGYT
v_gene: TRBV7-9; j_gene: TRBJ2-1; CDR3aa: ASSSRTRDNEQF
v_gene: TRBV5-1; j_gene: TRBJ2-1; CDR3aa: ASSRSTTGNEQF
v_gene: TRBV6-1; j_gene: TRBJ2-1; CDR3aa: ASLGGASYNEQF
v_gene: TRBV5-1; j_gene: TRBJ1-5; CDR3aa: ASSPGHGNQPQH
v_gene: TRBV12-3/TRBV12-4; j_gene: TRBJ1-1; CDR3aa: ASRRSNTEAF
v_gene: TRBV27; j_gene: TRBJ2-3; CDR3aa: ASSATRTDTQY
v_gene: TRBV4-1; j_gene: TRBJ2-3; CDR3aa: ASSPYGGADTQY
v_gene: TRBV9; j_gene: TRBJ1-4; CDR3aa: ASSVGWRGGGEKLF
v_gene: TRBV27; j_gene: TRBJ2-2; CDR3aa: ASSFQGMTGELF
v_gene: TRBV5-4; j_gene: TRBJ2-1; CDR3aa: ASSLGTGSYNEQF
v_gene: TRBV5-1; j_gene: TRBJ1-6; CDR3aa: ASSLTGTDNSPLH
v_gene: TRBV5-1; j_gene: TRBJ2-1; CDR3aa: ASSLRGPFSNEQF
v_gene: TRBV6-1; j_gene: TRBJ1-2; CDR3aa: ASSEPLTGVYGYT
v_gene: TRBV7-2; j_gene: TRBJ2-2; CDR3aa: ASSLGRLDLTGELF
v_gene: TRBV6-2/TRBV6-3; j_gene: TRBJ2-5; CDR3aa: ASSYIRGNQY
v_gene: TRBV20-1; j_gene: TRBJ1-5; CDR3aa: SARDVLSNQPQH
v_gene: TRBV10-3; j_gene: TRBJ1-2; CDR3aa: AITGQGGYGYT
v_gene: TRBV12-3/TRBV12-4; j_gene: TRBJ1-1; CDR3aa: ASSLRGGAGSNTEAF
v_gene: TRBV7-2; j_gene: TRBJ2-3; CDR3aa: ASTLGEDTQY
v_gene: TRBV6-6; j_gene: TRBJ1-3; CDR3aa: ASSRLSGNTIY
v_gene: TRBV29-1; j_gene: TRBJ1-1; CDR3aa: SVEGTGANTEAF